This T cell receptor beta chain was documented in a study of T cell repertoires in cytomegalovirus infection. Looking at the study overall: CMV epitopes, recently identified HLA-C-restricted and well-studied HLA-B-restricted, were used. The public TCR beta signatures pointed to both CMV infection and matching HLA type.

There are 11 residues in the CDR3. In germline, CDR1 is LGHNT, CDR2 FRNRAP. Study findings and constraints: Individuals carrying CMV plus the relevant HLA were identified by cumulative frequency of public TCR beta families. HLA-C-restricted TCR beta clonotypes specific for CMV led the ex vivo response.

TCRdb called the reads again in MiXCR, with one record for every CDR3 protein. The sample records about 920,000 distinct CDR3 sequences, around 32% being singletons. Only one count was recorded for this clonotype. Its cognate antigen is unknown. A junction boundary mismatches the germline segment, possibly from a read error. Specimen: cultured CD8+ T cells from PBMCs, collected from culture after CMV antigen stimulation. The gene calls are TRBV12-5 and TRBJ1-4; no clear D. This receptor was obtained from a human donor in good health (CMV status not recorded). Some clones in this sample may be carry-over from other donors' samples. The CDR3 DNA is TGCGCTTCGGGTGAGAATGAAAAACTGTTTTTT. This translates into CASGENEKLFF.